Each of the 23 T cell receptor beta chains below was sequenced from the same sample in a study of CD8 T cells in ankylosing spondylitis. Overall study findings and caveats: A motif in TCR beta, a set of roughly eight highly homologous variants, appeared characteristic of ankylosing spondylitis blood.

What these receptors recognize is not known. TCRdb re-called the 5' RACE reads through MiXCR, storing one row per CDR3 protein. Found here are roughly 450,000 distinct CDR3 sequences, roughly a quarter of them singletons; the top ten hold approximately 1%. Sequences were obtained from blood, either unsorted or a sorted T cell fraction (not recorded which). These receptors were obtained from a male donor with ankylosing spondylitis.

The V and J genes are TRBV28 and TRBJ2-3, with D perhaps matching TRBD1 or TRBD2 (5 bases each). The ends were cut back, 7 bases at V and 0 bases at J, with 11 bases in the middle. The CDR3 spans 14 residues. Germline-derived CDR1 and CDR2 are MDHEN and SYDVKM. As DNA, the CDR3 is TGTGCCAGCACCGGGGCAGGTAGCACAGATACGCAGTATTTT. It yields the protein CASTGAGSTDTQYF.

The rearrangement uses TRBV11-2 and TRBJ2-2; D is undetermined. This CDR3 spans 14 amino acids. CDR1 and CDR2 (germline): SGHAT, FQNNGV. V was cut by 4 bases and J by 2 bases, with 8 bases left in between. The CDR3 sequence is CASSYGLNTGELFF. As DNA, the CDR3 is TGTGCCAGCAGCTATGGCCTTAACACCGGGGAGCTGTTTTTT. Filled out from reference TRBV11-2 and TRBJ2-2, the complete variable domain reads EAGVAQSPRYKIIEKRQSVAFWCNPISGHATLYWYQQILGQGPKLLIQFQNNGVVDDSQLPKDRFSAERLKGVDSTLKIQPAKLEDSAVYLCASSYGLNTGELFFGEGSRLTVL.

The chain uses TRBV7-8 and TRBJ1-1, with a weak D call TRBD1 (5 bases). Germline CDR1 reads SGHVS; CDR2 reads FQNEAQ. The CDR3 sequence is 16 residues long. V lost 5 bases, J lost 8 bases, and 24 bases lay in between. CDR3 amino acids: CASSPQQEGSGWEAFF. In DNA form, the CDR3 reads TGTGCCAGCAGCCCCCAACAGGAGGGATCCGGGTGGGAAGCTTTCTTT.

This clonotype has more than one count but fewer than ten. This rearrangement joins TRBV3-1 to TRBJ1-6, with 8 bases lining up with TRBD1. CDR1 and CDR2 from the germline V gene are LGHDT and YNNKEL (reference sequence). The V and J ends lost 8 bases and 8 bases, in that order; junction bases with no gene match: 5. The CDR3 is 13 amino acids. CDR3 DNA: TGTGCCAGCGGAGGGACAGGATATTCACCCCTCCACTTT. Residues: CASGGTGYSPLHF.

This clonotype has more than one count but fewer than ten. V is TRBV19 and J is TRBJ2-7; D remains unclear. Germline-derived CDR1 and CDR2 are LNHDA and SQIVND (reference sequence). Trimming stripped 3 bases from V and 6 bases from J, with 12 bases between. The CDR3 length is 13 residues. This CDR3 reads CASSMESRGEQYF. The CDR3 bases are TGTGCCAGTAGTATGGAGAGCCGCGGCGAGCAGTACTTC.

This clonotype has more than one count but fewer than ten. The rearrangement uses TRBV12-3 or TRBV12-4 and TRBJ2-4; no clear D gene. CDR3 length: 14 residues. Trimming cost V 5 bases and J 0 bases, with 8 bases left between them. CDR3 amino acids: CASSGRLAKNIQYF. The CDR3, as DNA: TGTGCCAGCAGTGGCAGGCTAGCCAAAAACATTCAGTACTTC.

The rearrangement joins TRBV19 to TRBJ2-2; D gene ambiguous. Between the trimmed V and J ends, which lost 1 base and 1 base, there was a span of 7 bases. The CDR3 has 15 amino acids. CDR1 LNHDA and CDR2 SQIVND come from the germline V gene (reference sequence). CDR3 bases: TGTGCCAGTAGTATAGTAGAGAGGAACACCGGGGAGCTGTTTTTT. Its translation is CASSIVERNTGELFF.

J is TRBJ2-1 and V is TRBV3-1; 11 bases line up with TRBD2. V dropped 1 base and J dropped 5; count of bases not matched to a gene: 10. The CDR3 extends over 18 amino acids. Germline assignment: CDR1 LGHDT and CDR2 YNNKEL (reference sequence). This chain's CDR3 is CASSQVTGTSGRDNEQFF. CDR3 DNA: TGTGCCAGCAGCCAAGTTACCGGGACTAGCGGAAGGGACAATGAGCAGTTCTTC.

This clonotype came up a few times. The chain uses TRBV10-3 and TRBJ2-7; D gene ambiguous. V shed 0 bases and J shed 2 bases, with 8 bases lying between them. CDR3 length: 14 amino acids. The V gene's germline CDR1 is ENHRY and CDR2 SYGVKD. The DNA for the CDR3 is TGTGCCATCAGTGAGTCAGGCGCCCCCTACGAGCAGTACGTC. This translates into CAISESGAPYEQYV.

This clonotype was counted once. Here the CDR3 DNA reads TGCAGTGCAGCCAGACAGGAGGATGAAGCTTTCTTT. Its translation is CSAARQEDEAFF. The rearrangement links TRBV20-1 to TRBJ1-1, with TRBD1 as a possible D gene (6 bases). Germline V gene data show CDR1 as DFQATT and CDR2 as SNEGSKA (reference sequence). The V end lost 6 bases, the J end lost 7 bases, and 15 bases lay between the germline ends. CDR3 length: 12 amino acids.

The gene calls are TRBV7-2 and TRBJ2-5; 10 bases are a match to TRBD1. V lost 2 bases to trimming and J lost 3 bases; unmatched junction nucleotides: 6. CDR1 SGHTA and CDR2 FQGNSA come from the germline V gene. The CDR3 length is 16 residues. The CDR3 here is CASSLLAGTGEETQYF. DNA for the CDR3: TGTGCCAGCAGCTTATTAGCCGGGACAGGGGAAGAGACCCAGTACTTC.

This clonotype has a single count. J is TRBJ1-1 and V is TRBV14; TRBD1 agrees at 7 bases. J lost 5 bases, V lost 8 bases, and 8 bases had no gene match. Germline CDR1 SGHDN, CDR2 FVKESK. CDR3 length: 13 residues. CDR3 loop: CASCRGRGTEAFF. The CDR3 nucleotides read TGTGCCAGCTGTCGGGGCAGGGGGACTGAAGCTTTCTTT.

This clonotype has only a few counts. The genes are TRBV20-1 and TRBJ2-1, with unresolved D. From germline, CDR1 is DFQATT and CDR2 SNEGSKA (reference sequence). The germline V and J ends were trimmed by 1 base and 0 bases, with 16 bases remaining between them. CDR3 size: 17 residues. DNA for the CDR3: TGCAGTGCTAGAGTCGGCGTAGCTGTCAGCTCCTACAATGAGCAGTTCTTC. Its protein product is CSARVGVAVSSYNEQFF.

The CDR3 sequence: CASSLTNEKLFF. The CDR3 nucleotides read TGTGCCAGCAGCTTAACTAATGAAAAACTGTTTTTT. The chain employs TRBV11-3 and TRBJ1-4; D gene unclear. The germline CDR1 and CDR2 sequences are SGHNT and YENEEA. The CDR3 sequence is 12 residues long. V was trimmed by 2 bases and J by 2 bases, leaving 0 bases between them.

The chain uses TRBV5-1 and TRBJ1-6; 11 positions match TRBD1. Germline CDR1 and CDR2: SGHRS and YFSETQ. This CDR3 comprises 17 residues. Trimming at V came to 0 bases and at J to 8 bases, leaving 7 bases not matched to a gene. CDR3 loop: CASSLGGTGGSDSPLHF. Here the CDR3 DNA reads TGCGCCAGCAGCTTGGGTGGGACAGGGGGTTCGGATTCACCCCTCCACTTT.

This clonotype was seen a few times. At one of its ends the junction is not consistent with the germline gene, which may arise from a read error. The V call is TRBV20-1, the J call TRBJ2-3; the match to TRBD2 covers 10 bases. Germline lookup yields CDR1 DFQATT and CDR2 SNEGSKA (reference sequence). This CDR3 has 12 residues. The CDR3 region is CSPSGSADTQYF. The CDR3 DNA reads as TGCAGTCCTAGCGGGAGTGCAGATACGCAGTATTTT.

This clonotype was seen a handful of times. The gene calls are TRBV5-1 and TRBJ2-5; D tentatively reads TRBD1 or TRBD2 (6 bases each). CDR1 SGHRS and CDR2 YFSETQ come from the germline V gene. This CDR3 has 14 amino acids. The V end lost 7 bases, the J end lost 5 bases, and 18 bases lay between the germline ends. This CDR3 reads CASAKGGVEETQYF. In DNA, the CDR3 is TGCGCCAGCGCCAAGGGGGGAGTGGAGGAGACCCAGTACTTC.

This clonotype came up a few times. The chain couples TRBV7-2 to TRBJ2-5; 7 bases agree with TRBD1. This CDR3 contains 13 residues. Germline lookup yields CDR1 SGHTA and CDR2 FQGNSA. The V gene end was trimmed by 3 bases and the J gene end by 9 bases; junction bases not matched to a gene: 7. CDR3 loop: CASSFTGAPAQYF. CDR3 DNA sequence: TGTGCCAGCAGCTTTACAGGGGCCCCAGCCCAGTACTTC.

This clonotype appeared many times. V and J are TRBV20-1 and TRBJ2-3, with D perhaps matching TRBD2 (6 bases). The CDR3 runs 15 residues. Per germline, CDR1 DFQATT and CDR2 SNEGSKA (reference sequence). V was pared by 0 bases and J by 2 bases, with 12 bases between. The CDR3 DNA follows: TGCAGTGCTAGAGATCGGAGCGGGTCCACAGATACGCAGTATTTT. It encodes CSARDRSGSTDTQYF.

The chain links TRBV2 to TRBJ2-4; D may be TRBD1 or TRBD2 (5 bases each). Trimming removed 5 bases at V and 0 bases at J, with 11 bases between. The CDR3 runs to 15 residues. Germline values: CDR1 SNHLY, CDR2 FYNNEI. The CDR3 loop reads CASSWDGVAKNIQYF. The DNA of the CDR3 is TGTGCCAGCAGTTGGGACGGAGTAGCCAAAAACATTCAGTACTTC.

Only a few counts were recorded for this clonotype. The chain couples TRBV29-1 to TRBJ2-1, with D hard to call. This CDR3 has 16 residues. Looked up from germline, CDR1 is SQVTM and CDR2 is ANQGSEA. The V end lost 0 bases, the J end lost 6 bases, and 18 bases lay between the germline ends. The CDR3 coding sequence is TGCAGCGTTGAAGATCCGCGGTTTGGGGTTTCCAATGAGCAGTTCTTC. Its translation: CSVEDPRFGVSNEQFF.

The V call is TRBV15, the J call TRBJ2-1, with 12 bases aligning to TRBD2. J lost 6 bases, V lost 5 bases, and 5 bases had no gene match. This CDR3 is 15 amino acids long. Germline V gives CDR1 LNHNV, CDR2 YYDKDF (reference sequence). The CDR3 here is CATSPLTSGSNEQFF. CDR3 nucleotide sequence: TGTGCCACCAGCCCTCTGACTAGCGGGAGCAATGAGCAGTTCTTC.

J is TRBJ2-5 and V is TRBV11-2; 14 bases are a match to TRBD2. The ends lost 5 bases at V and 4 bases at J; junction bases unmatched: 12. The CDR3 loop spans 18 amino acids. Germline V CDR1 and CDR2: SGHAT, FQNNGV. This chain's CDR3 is CASSGGALGLAGAETQYF. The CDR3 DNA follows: TGTGCCAGCAGCGGGGGGGCCCTGGGACTAGCGGGAGCAGAGACCCAGTACTTC.